This TCR beta chain was retrieved from a study of T cell responses to AZD1222 COVID-19 vaccine (TCRdb year 2021). General notes on the study: Because spike-specific TCR depth and breadth did not differ between the two schedules, AZD1222 recipients who got a second dose at roughly 4 weeks were pooled with those who got a second dose at roughly 12 weeks. TCR sequencing was performed for roughly 250 trial participants, of whom some 200 were given two doses of AZD1222 and approximately 26 were given two doses of MenACWY control vaccine. Trial participants were enrolled by age into subgroups of 18-55, 56-69 and 70-plus years, and around 140, 26 and 57 TCR-sequenced participants, respectively, were included in these subgroups.

On this clone itself: Its recognized antigen is unknown. No base quality information exists; no much larger clone differs at one position.

The CDR3 regions of human TCRbeta chains were subjected to immunosequencing. The authors processed their data as follows. TCRs in the repertoires were matched against a reference library of SARS-CoV-2-specific TCRs that had been generated with the MIRA antigen-specificity platform. Breadth was defined as the fraction of unique TCRs that were SARS-CoV-2-associated. Depth was defined as the fraction of total T cells that were SARS-CoV-2-associated. Using the MIRA data, every spike-specific TCR was mapped to the spike region that the TCR reacted to and assigned to either a CD4 or a CD8 class. Log10-transformed breadth and depth values were compared by one-way ANOVA with Sidak's multiple comparisons tests. TCRdb took over this immuneACCESS table, retaining in-frame rearrangements with V and J assigned. Such tables are incomplete; in checked studies, under half of the missing clones stem from an unresolved V gene, and the remainder is unexplained. The V and J calls and clone size are taken from that table; D and trimming were inferred from the DNA. The sample table holds approximately 110,000 clones, of which over 75% were seen once. The ten biggest clones cover around 9.4% of the sample.

On the study overall, not on this receptor specifically: The 56-69-year group was small, and its depth increase did not reach significance, likely because of low power. Participants were mostly white British and included more females than males, and it was suggested by the authors that clonal diversity may have been underestimated. Because no day 14 peak-response samples were available, repertoires were characterized only after the peak T cell response. Reportedly, almost half of the unique spike-specific TCRs recognized epitopes lying outside the regions that are mutated in the B.1.351 and B.1.1.7 variants. After two AZD1222 doses, both the breadth and the depth of spike-specific TCRs were significantly higher than at day 0 and than in MenACWY recipients. Conclusions about previously exposed vaccinees are limited because only a handful of AZD1222 recipients were SARS-CoV-2 seropositive at baseline. The whole spike protein was spanned by vaccine-associated CD4 TCRs, and dominant responses were seen in regions 160-218 and 743-854.

V loses 3 bases of germline sequence and J loses 5 bases, and the interval between the two ends is 10 bases. CDR1 and CDR2 (LNHDA, SQIVND) derive from the germline V gene (reference sequence). The CDR3 has 13 amino acids, counting the end cysteine and phenylalanine. The entry retains the CDR3 DNA only, 39 bases that are in frame from base 1. The label giving this sample's time point can be read as: baseline before first vaccination. Samples from vaccinated people were obtained from the UK trials COV001 and COV002, which included a single-blind randomized controlled phase 2/3 trial of AZD1222 (ChAdOx1 nCoV-19) in healthy adults. For TCRbeta chain sequencing, PBMC samples were collected from trial participants at day 0 and at day 28 after the second dose.

The origin of this receptor is an adult in good health. Sequenced material: peripheral blood, taken on day 0 of AZD1222 vaccination. The chain employs TRBV19 and TRBJ2-5; the D gene assignment is ambiguous. The DNA reads TGTGCCAGTAGTATGTTCCCCTTTGAGACCCAGTACTTC. It specifies CASSMFPFETQYF.